The 30 T cell receptor beta chains below were found in one sample sequenced in a study of blood T cell repertoires in COVID-19. Libraries were prepared by immunoSEQ multiplex PCR; TCRdb keeps only in-frame clonotypes and omits some of them. The sample contains 87,000 or so clones, about 85% of which appear only once. The sequenced sample consisted of peripheral blood. The receptors derive from a woman older than 75 with COVID-19, enrolled during active disease.

The gene calls are TRBV7-8 and TRBJ1-5; 9 positions agree with TRBD1. The J segment lost 0 bases and the V segment lost 5 bases, leaving 5 bases of the junction unmatched. CDR1 and CDR2 from the germline V gene are SGHVS and FQNEAQ. The CDR3 length is 16 residues. The CDR3, as DNA: TGTGCCAGCAGCATCGGGACAGGGTATAGCAATCAGCCCCAGCATTTT. Amino acids: CASSIGTGYSNQPQHF.

The chain has TRBV10-3 and TRBJ2-5; D remains ambiguous. CDR3 length equals 13 residues. V was clipped by 4 bases and J by 5 bases, with 11 bases between them. CDR1 is ENHRY, CDR2 SYGVKD, per germline. DNA of the CDR3: TGTGCCATCAGTGGTGGAGATAGGGAGACCCAGTACTTC. Translating it yields CAISGGDRETQYF.

The count of this clone is one. V and J are TRBV4-1 and TRBJ2-5; 10 bases map to TRBD2. In germline, CDR1 is MGHRA, CDR2 YSYEKL. V lost 0 bases to trimming and J lost 2 bases; unmatched junction nucleotides: 9. The CDR3 has 18 residues. The chain's CDR3 is CASSQDPALAGYQETQYF. As DNA, the CDR3 is TGCGCCAGCAGCCAAGACCCCGCACTAGCGGGATATCAAGAGACCCAGTACTTC.

This clone was recorded once. This chain connects TRBV19 to TRBJ1-4; D is ambiguous. CDR1 LNHDA and CDR2 SQIVND come from the germline V gene (reference sequence). Trimming cost V 3 bases and J 1 base, with 6 bases left between them. CDR3 length equals 14 residues. The CDR3 reads CASSMGLTNEKLFF. The CDR3 DNA reads TGTGCCAGTAGTATGGGCTTAACTAATGAAAAACTGTTTTTT.

This chain joins TRBV12-3 or TRBV12-4 and TRBJ2-7; 7 positions agree with TRBD1. The junction had 10 bases not matched to a gene; V was cut back by 7 bases and J by 7 bases. This CDR3 region has 13 residues. For the CDR3, the DNA is TGTGCCAGCACCATGACAGGGTCTGGGGAGCAGTACTTC. Its translation: CASTMTGSGEQYF.

There are a few counts of this clone. The chain is built from TRBV30 and TRBJ1-5; D might be TRBD1 (6 bases). V lost 2 bases, J lost 2 bases, and 7 bases lay in between. The length of the CDR3 is 13 residues. Germline V gene data show CDR1 as GTSNPN and CDR2 as SVGIG (reference sequence). CDR3 nucleotide sequence: TGTGCCTGGAGTCCAGGGGGCAATCAGCCCCAGCATTTT. Protein product: CAWSPGGNQPQHF. Variable domain in full (rest from reference TRBV30 and TRBJ1-5): SQTIHQWPATLVQPVGSPLSLECTVEGTSNPNLYWYRQAAGRGLQLLFYSVGIGQISSEVPQNLSASRPQDRQFILSSKKLLLSDSGFYLCAWSPGGNQPQHFGDGTRLSIL.

The V gene is TRBV5-1, the J gene TRBJ2-1, with 8 bases matching TRBD2. The germline CDR1 and CDR2 sequences are SGHRS and YFSETQ. The CDR3 loop spans 17 amino acids. Losses at the gene ends were 0 bases for V and 4 bases for J; bases not matched to a gene: 9. The chain's CDR3 is CASSLVLAGLRYNEQFF. The CDR3 DNA reads TGCGCCAGCAGCTTGGTTTTAGCGGGATTGCGTTACAATGAGCAGTTCTTC.

The rearrangement joins TRBV4-1 to TRBJ2-3; D is perhaps TRBD1 (5 bases). This CDR3 is 16 amino acids long. Germline assignment: CDR1 MGHRA and CDR2 YSYEKL. Trimming left V 0 bases short and J 6 bases short, with 16 bases between. The CDR3 reads CASSQDRDSLFDTQYF. The CDR3 DNA sequence: TGCGCCAGCAGCCAAGACAGGGATTCCCTGTTTGATACGCAGTATTTT.

V is TRBV2 and J is TRBJ1-6, with 8 bases lining up with TRBD1. The J segment lost 4 bases and the V segment lost 7 bases, leaving 6 bases of the junction unmatched. CDR3 length equals 15 residues. CDR1 and CDR2 (germline): SNHLY, FYNNEI. CDR3 region: CASNLDRGYNSPLHF. The DNA of the CDR3 is TGTGCCAGCAACCTCGACAGGGGTTATAATTCACCCCTCCACTTT.

The chain combines TRBV24-1 with TRBJ2-6, with TRBD2 matching 7 bases. V dropped 4 bases and J dropped 4; count of bases not matched to a gene: 12. Per the germline V gene, CDR1 is KGHDR and CDR2 is SFDVKD. The CDR3 spans 18 residues. The CDR3 region is CATSDPSGGTGGANVLTF. CDR3 bases: TGTGCCACCAGTGACCCCTCCGGGGGGACGGGCGGGGCCAACGTCCTGACTTTC.

Only a few counts were recorded for this clone. The genes are TRBV5-1 and TRBJ1-4; 7 bases line up with TRBD1. J lost 6 bases, V lost 4 bases, and 9 bases had no gene match. Germline CDR1 and CDR2: SGHRS and YFSETQ. There are 15 residues in the CDR3. This chain's CDR3 is CASSQEDRAHEKLFF. CDR3 coding DNA: TGCGCCAGCAGCCAGGAAGACAGGGCCCATGAAAAACTGTTTTTT.

The V gene is TRBV19, the J gene TRBJ2-3, with D perhaps TRBD1 (5 bases). The CDR3 is made up of 15 amino acids. The ends were cut back, 8 bases at V and 4 bases at J, with 19 bases in the middle. Germline loops: CDR1 LNHDA, CDR2 SQIVND (reference sequence). The CDR3 region has the DNA TGTGCCAGTTCAAGGGGCAGGTCCATCGCAGATACGCAGTATTTT. The encoded protein is CASSRGRSIADTQYF.

The gene calls are TRBV12-3 or TRBV12-4 and TRBJ2-4; the match to TRBD1 covers 7 bases. This CDR3 is 13 amino acids long. Trimming took 6 bases from V and 9 from J; bases not matched to a gene: 8. This chain's CDR3 is CASSPTGTGIQYF. In nucleotides, the CDR3 is TGTGCCAGCAGCCCGACAGGGACGGGCATTCAGTACTTC.

The chain is built from TRBV9 and TRBJ2-3; D is possibly TRBD2 (5 bases). Trimming stripped 0 bases from V and 1 base from J, with 6 bases between. Germline V gene lookup returns CDR1 SGDLS and CDR2 YYNGEE. This CDR3 has 14 amino acids. This chain's CDR3 is CASSVGSGTDTQYF. As DNA, the CDR3 is TGTGCCAGCAGCGTAGGTAGCGGCACAGATACGCAGTATTTT.

The chain combines TRBV2 with TRBJ1-3; no clear D gene. Germline V gives CDR1 SNHLY, CDR2 FYNNEI. The V end was cut by 0 bases, the J end by 3 bases, with 12 bases between. This CDR3 comprises 16 residues. The CDR3 nucleotides are TGTGCCAGCAGTGAAGCCCCCCTGGCAGGTGGAAACACCATATATTTT. Protein product: CASSEAPLAGGNTIYF.

The rearrangement links TRBV9 to TRBJ2-3; 7 bases are a match to TRBD1. Germline V CDR1 and CDR2: SGDLS, YYNGEE. The CDR3 runs to 17 residues. Losses at the gene ends were 4 bases for V and 4 bases for J; bases not matched to a gene: 15. The CDR3 region has the DNA TGTGCCAGCAGCCTAACGACTACAGGGGCTGCTTCAGATACGCAGTATTTT. Its translation: CASSLTTTGAASDTQYF.

The chain carries TRBV5-1 and TRBJ2-1; D unresolved. CDR1 SGHRS and CDR2 YFSETQ come from the germline V gene. CDR3 length: 14 residues. V was pared by 2 bases and J by 6 bases, with 12 bases between. The CDR3 bases are TGCGCCAGCAGCTTATTCACTCTGTCCAATGAGCAGTTCTTC. This encodes CASSLFTLSNEQFF.

The rearrangement joins TRBV2 to TRBJ2-7; possible D gene TRBD2, 6 bases. CDR1 and CDR2 from the germline V gene are SNHLY and FYNNEI. The CDR3 is 13 residues long. V was shortened by 8 bases and J by 4 bases, with 15 bases between the two germline ends. CDR3 nucleotides: TGTGCCAGCTTGAGGGTGGGGGGTTACGAGCAGTACTTC. Translation: CASLRVGGYEQYF.

This chain links TRBV5-1 with TRBJ1-1, with 7 positions matching TRBD1. The CDR3 is 14 residues long. After removal of 4 bases from V and 4 bases from J, the junction contained 7 bases not matched to a gene. Germline loops: CDR1 SGHRS, CDR2 YFSETQ. CDR3 loop: CASSASTGTTEAFF. CDR3 coding DNA: TGCGCCAGCAGCGCCTCGACAGGGACCACTGAAGCTTTCTTT.

V usage is TRBV18 and J usage is TRBJ2-7, with 8 bases that match TRBD1. Germline values: CDR1 KGHSH, CDR2 LQKENI. After removal of 4 bases from V and 6 bases from J, the junction contained 8 bases not matched to a gene. This CDR3 is 14 amino acids long. CDR3 in DNA: TGTGCCAGCTCACTAACGGACAGGGATTCCGAGCAGTACTTC. This translates into CASSLTDRDSEQYF.

The V gene is TRBV19, the J gene TRBJ2-6, with a tentative D call TRBD1 (6 bases). V was trimmed by 5 bases and J by 4 bases, leaving 15 bases between them. Germline assignment: CDR1 LNHDA and CDR2 SQIVND (reference sequence). The CDR3 is made up of 16 amino acids. CDR3 in DNA: TGTGCCAGTAGTCATCCAGGGGCGAGGGGGGCCAACGTCCTGACTTTC. It yields the protein CASSHPGARGANVLTF.

V and J are TRBV5-1 and TRBJ1-6; D uncertain. V dropped 5 bases and J dropped 10 bases, with 16 bases sitting between them. CDR1 and CDR2 from the germline V gene are SGHRS and YFSETQ. The CDR3 contains 14 residues. The CDR3 reads CASSTEGFQSPLHF. Written as DNA, the CDR3 is TGCGCCAGCAGTACGGAGGGTTTTCAGTCACCCCTCCACTTT. The whole variable domain, remainder taken from reference TRBV5-1 and TRBJ1-6, is KAGVTQTPRYLIKTRGQQVTLSCSPISGHRSVSWYQQTPGQGLQFLFEYFSETQRNKGNFPGRFSGRQFSNSRSEMNVSTLELGDSALYLCASSTEGFQSPLHFGNGTRLTVT.

This sequence joins TRBV10-3 and TRBJ1-2, with TRBD1 as a possible D gene (6 bases). Per the germline V gene, CDR1 is ENHRY and CDR2 is SYGVKD. The length of the CDR3 is 15 residues. V gave up 5 bases and J gave up 2 bases, with 15 bases separating them. DNA for the CDR3: TGTGCCATCAGTACCAGAGGGGGATTCAACTATGGCTACACCTTC. Protein product: CAISTRGGFNYGYTF.

J is TRBJ2-6 and V is TRBV10-3, with D unresolved. Germline loops: CDR1 ENHRY, CDR2 SYGVKD. Trimming cost V 8 bases and J 2 bases, with 7 bases left between them. The CDR3 has 13 amino acids. DNA for the CDR3: TGTGCCATCGCCGAGACTGGGGCCAACGTCCTGACTTTC. Protein product: CAIAETGANVLTF.

The chain joins TRBV9 to TRBJ2-3; a weak D match, TRBD2 (7 bases). Per germline, CDR1 SGDLS and CDR2 YYNGEE. This CDR3 region has 16 residues. V lost 0 bases, J lost 2 bases, and 13 bases lay in between. The CDR3: CASSVVPGGPTDTQYF. The CDR3 region has the DNA TGTGCCAGCAGCGTAGTTCCGGGGGGCCCCACAGATACGCAGTATTTT.

The table lists this clone with a few counts. This chain connects TRBV5-1 to TRBJ2-2; 8 bases map to TRBD1. The V and J ends lost 2 bases and 4 bases, in that order; junction bases with no gene match: 4. The CDR3 covers 15 residues. Germline-derived CDR1 and CDR2 are SGHRS and YFSETQ. The CDR3 bases are TGCGCCAGCAGCTTAAGGACAGGGATCACCGGGGAGCTGTTTTTT. Amino acids: CASSLRTGITGELFF.

With respect to this clone: Compared with germline, one end of the junction differs, possibly owing to a read error. The chain combines TRBV25-1 with TRBJ1-1; D unresolved. CDR3 length equals 14 residues. Germline CDR1 and CDR2: MGHDK and SYGVNS. CDR3 residues: CASGERASGTEAFF. CDR3 coding DNA: TGTGCCAGCGGTGAGAGGGCATCGGGCACTGAAGCTTTCTTT. Filled out from reference TRBV25-1 and TRBJ1-1, the complete variable domain reads EADIYQTPRYLVIGTGKKITLECSQTMGHDKMYWYQQDPGMELHLIHYSYGVNSTEKGDLSSESTVSRIRTEHFPLTLESARPSHTSQYLCASGERASGTEAFFGQGTRLTVV.

This chain uses TRBV9 with TRBJ2-1, with 11 nucleotides matching TRBD2. This CDR3 comprises 14 residues. From germline, CDR1 is SGDLS and CDR2 YYNGEE. Trimming at V came to 4 bases and at J to 9 bases, leaving 6 bases not matched to a gene. CDR3 in DNA: TGTGCCAGCAGCCCTCTAGCGGGAGGTAGTGAGCAGTTCTTC. Translated, it gives CASSPLAGGSEQFF.

V and J are TRBV4-2 and TRBJ1-3; perhaps TRBD1 as D (5 bases). This CDR3 region has 18 residues. V was shortened by 1 base and J by 0 bases, with 16 bases between the two germline ends. Germline CDR1 is LGHNA and CDR2 is YNFKEQ. CDR3 in amino acids: CASSQATGLLYSGNTIYF. The CDR3 DNA follows: TGTGCCAGCAGCCAAGCTACAGGTTTACTATACTCTGGAAACACCATATATTTT.

The chain has TRBV27 and TRBJ1-2; 8 bases match TRBD1. V shed 6 bases, J shed 2 bases, and the junction held 8 bases outside the gene matches. This CDR3 has 15 amino acids. The germline CDR1 and CDR2 sequences are MNHEY and SMNVEV (reference sequence). In nucleotides, the CDR3 is TGTGCCAGCAGGACAGGGGCCACGAAGAACTATGGCTACACCTTC. Protein sequence: CASRTGATKNYGYTF.